This T cell receptor (beta chain) was retrieved from a study of blood T cell repertoires in COVID-19. Germline V gives CDR1 GTSNPN, CDR2 SVGIG (reference sequence). This CDR3 has 15 residues. Trimming at V came to 3 bases and at J to 5 bases, leaving 7 bases not matched to a gene. Profiled with immunoSEQ multiplex PCR; TCRdb holds only in-frame clones, not every one. Of under 250,000 clones detected, approximately 82% appear once; the ten largest clones hold approximately 9%. This clone was seen a few times. The specimen sequenced was peripheral blood. The rearrangement joins TRBV30 to TRBJ1-1; 12 bases fit TRBD1. The clonotype was recovered from a man aged 35-49 years with active or convalescent COVID-19. In nucleotides, the CDR3 is TGTGCCTGGAGGACCCTGGGACAGGGGGCAACTGAAGCTTTCTTT. It yields the protein CAWRTLGQGATEAFF.